This T cell receptor (beta chain) was identified in a study of monozygotic twins with inflammatory bowel disease. TCRdb re-analyzed the 5' RACE reads; it lists each CDR3 protein once, without DNA. The sample table includes a few hundred thousand distinct CDR3 sequences. CDR3 length: 13 residues. Germline assignment: CDR1 MRHNA and CDR2 SNTAGT. The V gene is TRBV6-4, the J gene TRBJ2-1. This sequence originates from a human donor with ulcerative colitis or Crohn's disease, or a healthy co-twin of an affected twin (not recorded which). The sequencing input was blood. CDR3 residues: CASSDSGLRKQFF.